This T cell receptor beta chain stems from a study of cytomegalovirus exposure and HLA in healthy donors. Study results and caveats: It was confirmed in vitro that a few of the CMV-associated chains were specific for CMV antigens. Across donors, most TCRs were seen rarely, yet some public ones were widespread. One later analysis, an examination of the 100 to 150 validation repertoires, found that first-cohort TCR clusters tended to co-occur in them.

On this clone: Antigen: not known.

Sequencing used immunoSEQ multiplex PCR; TCRdb keeps in-frame clones, though not all of them. This table holds 100,000 to 150,000 clones, about nine tenths found once. CDR3 length: 14 amino acids. The V gene end was trimmed by 4 bases and the J gene end by 5 bases; junction bases not matched to a gene: 4. Germline V CDR1 and CDR2: SGHRS, YFSETQ. The clonotype comes from a man aged 25 to 40 in good health and CMV-seronegative. The chain links TRBV5-1 to TRBJ2-2; 8 nucleotides line up with TRBD2. Sequenced material: PBMCs. The CDR3 loop is CASSRAGGTGELFF. Written as DNA, the CDR3 is TGCGCCAGCAGCCGCGCGGGGGGAACCGGGGAGCTGTTTTTT.